The 18 T cell receptor beta chains presented below share a single source sample, sequenced in a study of control samples from healthy donors and cancer patients. Data came from immunoSEQ multiplex PCR; TCRdb stores just in-frame clones and leaves some out. The data show tens of thousands of clones, around 90% seen once. The sequenced sample was blood. Receptors originate from a woman aged 70 to 79 in good health.

The gene calls are TRBV12-2 and TRBJ2-2; the D call TRBD2 from the table was never checked on the DNA. TRBV12-2 is annotated as a pseudogene. The CDR3 consists of 14 residues. DNA for the CDR3: TGTGCAAGTCGCTTAGCCCGGTTATACGGGGAGCTGTTTTTT. Translation gives CASRLARLYGELFF.

The sample holds a few counts of this clone. V is TRBV18 and J is TRBJ1-4; no clear D. V was shortened by 0 bases and J by 4 bases, with 9 bases between the two germline ends. This CDR3 region has 15 residues. Germline V gene data show CDR1 as KGHSH and CDR2 as LQKENI. CDR3 coding DNA: TGTGCCAGCTCACCACCGATGAAGAGTAATGAAAAACTGTTTTTT. Its protein is CASSPPMKSNEKLFF.

The chain carries TRBV4-2 and TRBJ1-2, with a tentative D call TRBD1 (5 bases). The germline CDR1 and CDR2 sequences are LGHNA and YNFKEQ. V lost 0 bases, J lost 2 bases, and 10 bases lay in between. This CDR3 is built from 15 residues. CDR3 nucleotide sequence: TGTGCCAGCAGCCAAGACTTTCGACAGAACTATGGCTACACCTTC. It yields the protein CASSQDFRQNYGYTF.

The CDR3 protein is CASSPRTFSTDTQYF. The DNA of the CDR3 is TGTGCCAGCAGCCCTAGGACGTTCAGCACAGATACGCAGTATTTT. The chain couples TRBV5-6 to TRBJ2-3; D is undetermined. The V gene's germline CDR1 is SGHDT and CDR2 YYEEEE. The germline V and J ends were trimmed by 4 bases and 0 bases, with 12 bases remaining between them. The CDR3 spans 15 residues.

The chain combines TRBV29-1 with TRBJ2-5, with 12 bases identical to TRBD2. Germline CDR1 reads SQVTM; CDR2 reads ANQGSEA. J gave up 0 bases and V 7 bases, and 6 bases lay outside the gene matches. The CDR3 is 15 amino acids. The CDR3, as DNA: TGCAGCGCGCAAGGACTAGCGGGGCACCAAGAGACCCAGTACTTC. Its protein product is CSAQGLAGHQETQYF.

The gene calls are TRBV4-1 and TRBJ2-3; D unresolved. With 1 base removed from V and 2 bases from J, the gap between germline ends came to 13 bases. The CDR3 runs 16 residues. Germline CDR1 MGHRA, CDR2 YSYEKL. CDR3 coding DNA: TGCGCCAGCAGCCAAGTAAATCTAGTGGCCACAGATACGCAGTATTTT. Encoded protein: CASSQVNLVATDTQYF.

The chain joins TRBV6-6 to TRBJ1-1; TRBD1 is a possible D gene (5 bases). This CDR3 is 14 amino acids long. Trimming took off 6 bases at V and 4 bases at J, with 15 bases between the two ends. CDR1 MNHNY and CDR2 SVGAGI come from the germline V gene (reference sequence). CDR3 sequence (DNA): TGTGCCAGCAGAAGAGGCAGCGGGGGCACTGAAGCTTTCTTT. This gives the protein CASRRGSGGTEAFF.

The CDR3 spells CASSLFYAGSRVTEAFF. The CDR3 nucleotides read TGTGCCAGCAGTTTATTCTATGCAGGGTCGAGGGTCACTGAAGCTTTCTTT. The chain has TRBV27 and TRBJ1-1; possible D gene TRBD1, 5 bases. The CDR3 covers 17 residues. Germline V gene lookup returns CDR1 MNHEY and CDR2 SMNVEV (reference sequence). The V end was cut by 1 base, the J end by 4 bases, with 19 bases between.

This clone has at least ten counts. V is TRBV6-6 and J is TRBJ2-4; D not resolved. Looked up from germline, CDR1 is MNHNY and CDR2 is SVGAGI (reference sequence). Trimming cost V 8 bases and J 6 bases, with 11 bases left between them. CDR3 length: 12 residues. For the CDR3, the DNA is TGTGCCAGCGGCCGACCTGGAAACATTCAGTACTTC. Amino acid sequence: CASGRPGNIQYF.

The chain is built from TRBV3-1 (or the pseudogene TRBV3-2) and TRBJ2-1; D is uncertain. The V gene's germline CDR1 is LGHDT and CDR2 YNNKEL (reference sequence). This CDR3 comprises 14 residues. Trimming stripped 1 base from V and 6 bases from J, with 10 bases between. The CDR3: CASSQVLSANEQFF. The DNA of the CDR3 is TGTGCCAGCAGCCAAGTCCTCTCCGCCAATGAGCAGTTCTTC.

The chain employs TRBV5-1 and TRBJ2-4, with 10 bases fitting TRBD2. Germline V lookup: CDR1 SGHRS, CDR2 YFSETQ. V trimming: 0 bases; J trimming: 13 bases; junction bases outside the gene matches: 7. The CDR3 totals 14 residues. DNA for the CDR3: TGCGCCAGCAGCTTGGGGACTAGCGGCGACCGACAGTACTTC. Translation: CASSLGTSGDRQYF.

The chain's CDR3 is CASSLNWETQYF. The CDR3 DNA reads TGTGCCAGCAGTCTGAACTGGGAGACCCAGTACTTC. The rearrangement uses TRBV6-2 or TRBV6-3 and TRBJ2-5; D remains ambiguous. Trimming stripped 5 bases from V and 5 bases from J, with 9 bases between. The length of the CDR3 is 12 residues. Per the germline V gene, CDR1 is MNHEY and CDR2 is SVGEGT.

CDR3 DNA: TGTGCCAGCAGGGGAAATGAGCAGTACTTC. It is translated as CASRGNEQYF. V and J are TRBV2 and TRBJ2-7; no firm D call. The CDR3 spans 10 residues. The germline V gene encodes CDR1 SNHLY and CDR2 FYNNEI. V was pared by 6 bases and J by 7 bases, with 7 bases between.

V and J are TRBV5-1 and TRBJ2-7; D is tentatively TRBD1 or TRBD2 (6 bases each). CDR1 and CDR2 from the germline V gene are SGHRS and YFSETQ. V was clipped by 0 bases and J by 6 bases, with 13 bases between them. The CDR3 is 14 amino acids. The CDR3 is CASSLGGAPFEQYF. DNA of the CDR3: TGCGCCAGCAGCTTGGGGGGGGCCCCGTTCGAGCAGTACTTC.

This rearrangement joins TRBV7-9 to TRBJ1-1, with D unresolved. Germline V gene data show CDR1 as SEHNR and CDR2 as FQNEAQ (reference sequence). The CDR3 extends over 13 amino acids. V was cut by 1 base and J by 1 base, with 4 bases left in between. CDR3: CASSLDQNTEAFF. CDR3 coding DNA: TGTGCCAGCAGCTTAGATCAGAACACTGAAGCTTTCTTT.

This chain joins TRBV5-1 and TRBJ1-2, with D tentatively TRBD1 (5 bases). Germline CDR1 SGHRS, CDR2 YFSETQ. V gave up 0 bases and J gave up 0 bases, with 12 bases separating them. CDR3 size: 16 residues. CDR3 sequence: CASSLGPHRTNYGYTF. CDR3 in DNA: TGCGCCAGCAGCTTGGGGCCACACAGGACTAACTATGGCTACACCTTC.

This chain joins TRBV6-5 and TRBJ1-4; 9 bases match TRBD1. V lost 1 base to trimming and J lost 4 bases; unmatched junction nucleotides: 1. Germline values: CDR1 MNHEY, CDR2 SVGAGI. The CDR3 has 15 residues. The CDR3: CASSYWGQGNEKLFF. Written as DNA, the CDR3 is TGTGCCAGCAGTTACTGGGGACAGGGTAATGAAAAACTGTTTTTT.

The chain has TRBV19 and TRBJ2-7, with D perhaps matching TRBD2 (6 bases). CDR1 and CDR2 from the germline V gene are LNHDA and SQIVND (reference sequence). The CDR3 spans 14 residues. Trimming shortened V by 5 bases and J by 0 bases, and 11 bases separated the two germline ends. In nucleotides, the CDR3 is TGTGCCAGTAGTTTAGCGGCGAGCTCCTACGAGCAGTACTTC. Translation: CASSLAASSYEQYF.